Described below is a single T cell receptor beta chain sequence and its context. This clonotype was observed a few times. Its antigen is not yet known. One base away there is no much larger clone; base qualities are not given. The entry originates in a study of identical twins (dated by TCRdb to about 2016). Context from the whole study: To test whether fetal clonotypes persist, the study used deep sequencing on TCR alpha and beta repertoires from monozygotic twins, unrelated adults of various ages, and cord blood. To rule out contamination, the twin experiments were replicated at different times with different library preparation protocols.

Its CDR3 holds 14 amino acids, cysteine through phenylalanine. The only DNA kept is the CDR3, 42 bases in frame from the first base. From the germline V gene, CDR1 is SGHRS and CDR2 is YFSETQ. V lost 10 bases and J lost 2 bases, and the count of bases not matched to a germline gene is 8. On the study overall, not on this receptor specifically: Because the same donors could not be followed over many years, the conclusions relied on cross-sectional statistical analysis. Abundant cord blood beta clonotypes carried fewer insertions; young adult naive repertoires showed a weaker similar trend, while memory repertoires showed none. Excess twin sharing in beta out-of-frame sequences was weaker because fewer shared sequences lowered the signal-to-noise ratio. Compared with coincidental sharing between unrelated individuals, an excess of low generation-probability sequences was observed among out-of-frame TCR alpha sequences shared between twins. Invariant T cells such as MAIT and iNKT could partly confound zero-insertion analyses, though diverse VJ usage argued against this for most clonotypes. In monozygotic twins, recombination models systematically underestimated out-of-frame TCR alpha sharing, but the models matched the sharing seen between unrelated individuals.

Every donor in the study was a healthy Caucasian. The twin cohort consisted of three pairs of female monozygotic twins, all aged about 18 to 29 years. Positive isolation kits from Invitrogen were used to isolate the CD4+ and CD8+ T cell populations. Receptor amplification or capture employed 5' RACE. Sequencing relied on an Illumina HiSeq 2000. Template switching introduced a universal primer binding site; the final cDNA contained a unique molecular identifier, enabling accurate counting of TCR cDNA molecules. Specific primers in the conserved constant-segment region were used to synthesize first-strand cDNA for the TCR alpha and beta chains. To control for contamination, every cDNA library was double barcoded, receiving both a SMART-Mk sample barcode and Illumina barcodes. Two successive PCR steps introduced TruSeq adapter sequences along with Illumina sample barcodes. The Illumina HiSeq platform was used with custom primers to sequence TCR alpha and beta cDNA libraries. Turning to the authors' computational methods: Raw reads were processed with MiGEC to extract unique molecular identifiers, and MiXCR was used to determine CDR3 positions. For each individual, recombination models were inferred using an EM algorithm with the repgenHMM and IGoR tools. The tcR package in R was used for shared clonotype analysis, with sharing normalized by the product of cloneset sizes. To study raw recombination free of thymic and clonal selection effects, out-of-frame nonproductive sequences were analyzed. TCRdb passed the public sequencing reads through fastp at Q25 and MiXCR, retaining productive beta sequences. Entries are consolidated by CDR3 protein sequence, retaining the most common genes and DNA. These V and J calls rely on TCRdb rather than the paper's analysis. The sample profile shows 400,000 to 600,000 distinct CDR3 sequences; around 22% of them were found once. The top ten clones comprise about 0.5% of the sample.

These sequences were also reported in another study, on yellow fever vaccine responses in identical twins. Per the second study: According to the authors, in identical twins the way T cells responded to vaccination appeared partly convergent and partly personalized. Focusing on identical twins, the study followed the T cell clones that responded to the vaccine, and did so with precision.

The TCR sequence derives from a woman aged 18-29 years in good health. Sequencing was carried out using CD4+ T cells sorted from blood. The V and J segments used are TRBV5-1 and TRBJ2-1, with TRBD2 identical over 8 junction bases. For the CDR3, the sequence is CASFAGGAYNEQFF. The bases read TGCGCCTCCTTTGCCGGGGGGGCCTACAATGAGCAGTTCTTC.